Shown below are 17 T cell receptor beta chains from a single sample sequenced in a study of T cells in localized non-small cell lung cancer. Assay used: immunoSEQ multiplex PCR; TCRdb lists only in-frame clones, some missing. This table has 5,000 to 6,500 clones, approximately 40% appearing once. Sample: lung tumor tissue, taken before any cancer treatment. These receptors were collected from a woman aged 40-70 years with stage II squamous cell lung carcinoma.

The V call is TRBV19, the J call TRBJ1-2; D not certain. The V end lost 6 bases, the J end lost 4 bases, and 6 bases lay between the germline ends. The CDR3 spans 11 residues. Germline CDR1 is LNHDA and CDR2 is SQIVND (reference sequence). The CDR3 here is CASSQFYGYTF. The CDR3, as DNA: TGTGCCAGTAGCCAGTTCTATGGCTACACCTTC.

CDR3 loop: CSVTPGDRSGYTF. The CDR3 bases are TGCAGCGTCACTCCAGGGGACAGGAGCGGCTACACCTTC. The chain couples TRBV29-1 to TRBJ1-2; TRBD1 matches at 8 bases. V shed 6 bases, J shed 8 bases, and the junction held 11 bases outside the gene matches. The CDR3 loop spans 13 amino acids. CDR1 is SQVTM, CDR2 ANQGSEA, per germline. Full variable domain (rest looked up from reference TRBV29-1 and TRBJ1-2): SAVISQKPSRDICQRGTSLTIQCQVDSQVTMMFWYRQQPGQSLTLIATANQGSEATYESGFVIDKFPISRPNLTFSTLTVSNMSPEDSSIYLCSVTPGDRSGYTFGSGTRLTVV.

This sequence joins TRBV9 and TRBJ2-7, with 10 positions matching TRBD2. V lost 5 bases, J lost 2 bases, and 4 bases stayed unmatched. CDR3 length equals 14 residues. CDR1 SGDLS and CDR2 YYNGEE come from the germline V gene. Here the CDR3 reads CASSLAGGTYEQYF. CDR3 DNA sequence: TGTGCCAGCAGTTTAGCGGGAGGAACCTACGAGCAGTACTTC.

As DNA, the CDR3 is TGTGCCAGTGGAACAGGTGCACCCCTCCACTTT. It encodes CASGTGAPLHF. This sequence joins TRBV19 and TRBJ1-6, with D possibly being TRBD1 (5 bases). The CDR3 spans 11 residues. The germline V gene encodes CDR1 LNHDA and CDR2 SQIVND (reference sequence). The V and J ends lost 8 bases and 11 bases respectively, with 10 bases between them.

This clone was picked up a small number of times. The V gene is TRBV5-1, the J gene TRBJ2-2; D remains unclear. There are 16 residues in the CDR3. Looked up from germline, CDR1 is SGHRS and CDR2 is YFSETQ. V was trimmed by 2 bases and J by 0 bases, leaving 11 bases between them. The CDR3 nucleotides are TGCGCCAGCAGCTTAGGAGCAGGCACGAACACCGGGGAGCTGTTTTTT. Its translation: CASSLGAGTNTGELFF.

This clone is judged medium-sized. The genes are TRBV1 and TRBJ1-3. TRBV1 constitutes a pseudogene. CDR3 size: 13 residues. CDR3 loop: CASSHTSGNTIYF. The CDR3 DNA is TGCGCCAGCAGCCATACTTCTGGAAACACCATATATTTT.

The chain has TRBV7-1 and TRBJ1-4; D gene ambiguous. TRBV7-1 is sorted into the ORF group, with uncertain function. V was shortened by 4 bases and J by 7 bases, with 13 bases between the two germline ends. The CDR3 consists of 14 residues. CDR3 sequence (DNA): TGTGCCAGCAGCTTTTCCGGGGATGGTGAAAAACTGTTTTTT. Translating it yields CASSFSGDGEKLFF.

This chain uses TRBV19 with TRBJ2-7; either TRBD1 or TRBD2 may supply D (5 bases each). Germline V gene lookup returns CDR1 LNHDA and CDR2 SQIVND (reference sequence). The length of the CDR3 is 12 residues. The ends were cut back, 6 bases at V and 6 bases at J, with 12 bases in the middle. CDR3: CASSQGGSEQYF. Written as DNA, the CDR3 is TGTGCCAGTAGCCAGGGTGGGAGCGAGCAGTACTTC.

The rearrangement uses TRBV29-1 and TRBJ1-1; perhaps TRBD1 as D (5 bases). Germline V gene data show CDR1 as SQVTM and CDR2 as ANQGSEA. CDR3 size: 12 residues. V lost 6 bases, J lost 6 bases, and 14 bases lay in between. Here the CDR3 reads CSVQGSQAEAFF. The CDR3 DNA sequence: TGCAGCGTGCAGGGTTCTCAGGCTGAAGCTTTCTTT.

This clone came up a few times. This rearrangement joins TRBV6-1 to TRBJ1-6; tentative D call: TRBD1 (6 bases). Germline V gives CDR1 MNHNS, CDR2 SASEGT. V was shortened by 1 base and J by 7 bases, with 11 bases between the two germline ends. The CDR3 runs 15 residues. The CDR3 bases are TGTGCCAGCAGTGAAGGGGGGCAGGGCAATTCACCCCTCCACTTT. Translation: CASSEGGQGNSPLHF.

This clone was counted between two and nine times. The chain couples TRBV5-1 to TRBJ1-1; the match to TRBD1 covers 11 bases. In germline, CDR1 is SGHRS, CDR2 YFSETQ. This CDR3 spans 16 amino acids. Germline trimming cut 3 bases from V and 7 bases from J; bases unmatched to any gene: 11. CDR3 bases: TGCGCCAGCAGCTCTCCTCCGGACAGGGGGCATGGTGAAGCTTTCTTT. This sequence encodes CASSSPPDRGHGEAFF.

This rearrangement joins TRBV2 to TRBJ1-1; D is unresolved. V was pared by 6 bases and J by 10 bases, with 15 bases between. Germline CDR1 and CDR2: SNHLY and FYNNEI. CDR3 size: 12 residues. The CDR3 coding sequence is TGTGCCAGCAGCTACGAGGGCCGGGCAGCTTTCTTT. This translates into CASSYEGRAAFF.

The V and J genes are TRBV29-1 and TRBJ2-1, with 11 bases lining up with TRBD2. The germline V gene has CDR1 SQVTM and CDR2 ANQGSEA. The CDR3 contains 13 residues. Unmatched junction bases numbered 7, after V lost 5 bases and J lost 10 bases. CDR3 bases: TGCAGCGTTAATCTAGCGGGAGGTAGGGAGCAGTTCTTC. Protein product: CSVNLAGGREQFF.

The chain combines TRBV19 with TRBJ2-3; unclear D gene. The CDR3 extends over 11 amino acids. Germline V gene data show CDR1 as LNHDA and CDR2 as SQIVND (reference sequence). The V gene lost 3 bases and the J gene lost 6 bases, with 4 bases spanning the gap. The CDR3 DNA reads as TGTGCCAGTAGTATTGGGGATACGCAGTATTTT. Its translation is CASSIGDTQYF.

V is TRBV5-1 and J is TRBJ1-3, with a possible D match to TRBD1 (5 bases). The CDR3 totals 15 residues. Deletions cut 1 base from V and 0 bases from J, with 8 bases between. CDR1 is SGHRS, CDR2 YFSETQ, per germline. The CDR3 DNA reads as TGCGCCAGCAGCTTGCAGGGTCACTCTGGAAACACCATATATTTT. Its translation: CASSLQGHSGNTIYF. Using reference TRBV5-1 and TRBJ1-3 for the parts outside the CDR3, the full variable domain is KAGVTQTPRYLIKTRGQQVTLSCSPISGHRSVSWYQQTPGQGLQFLFEYFSETQRNKGNFPGRFSGRQFSNSRSEMNVSTLELGDSALYLCASSLQGHSGNTIYFGEGSWLTVV.

This clone turned up a few times. This rearrangement joins TRBV6-8 to TRBJ2-1; D unclear. The V gene lost 6 bases and the J gene lost 6 bases, with 9 bases spanning the gap. Germline CDR1 and CDR2: MNHGY and SAAAGT. The CDR3 is 12 amino acids. The chain's CDR3 is CASRRRTNEQFF. The CDR3 DNA reads as TGTGCCAGCAGACGCCGGACCAATGAGCAGTTCTTC.

The J gene is TRBJ2-1, the V gene TRBV6-8; possibly TRBD1 or TRBD2 for D (5 bases each). This CDR3 comprises 16 residues. Looked up from germline, CDR1 is MNHGY and CDR2 is SAAAGT. Trimming pared 0 bases from V and 7 bases from J, leaving 16 bases between. The CDR3 here is CASSYSSAGRANEQFF. Written as DNA, the CDR3 is TGTGCCAGCAGTTACTCGTCTGCAGGGAGAGCAAATGAGCAGTTCTTC.